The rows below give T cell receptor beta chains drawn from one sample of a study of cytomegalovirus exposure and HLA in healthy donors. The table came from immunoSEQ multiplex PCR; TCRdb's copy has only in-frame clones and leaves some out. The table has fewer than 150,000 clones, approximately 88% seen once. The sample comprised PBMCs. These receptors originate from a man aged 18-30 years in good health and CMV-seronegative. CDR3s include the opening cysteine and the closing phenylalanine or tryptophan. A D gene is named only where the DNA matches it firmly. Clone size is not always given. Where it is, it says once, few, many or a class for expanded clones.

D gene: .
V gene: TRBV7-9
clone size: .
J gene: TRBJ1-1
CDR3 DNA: TGTGCCAGCAGCCATCGACAGGCTGAAGCTTTCTTT
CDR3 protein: CASSHRQAEAFF

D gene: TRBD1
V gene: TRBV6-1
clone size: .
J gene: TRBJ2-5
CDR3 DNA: TGTGCCATTATGAACAGGGGGTGGCAAGAGACCCAGTACTTC
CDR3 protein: CAIMNRGWQETQYF

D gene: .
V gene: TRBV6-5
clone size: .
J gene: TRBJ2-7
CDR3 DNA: TGTGCCAGCAGTGTAGGACACCTTTCCTACGAGCAGTACTTC
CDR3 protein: CASSVGHLSYEQYF

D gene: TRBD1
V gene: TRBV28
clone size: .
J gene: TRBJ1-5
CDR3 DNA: TGTGCCAGCAGCAGGACAGGGGGCAATCAGCCCCAGCATTTT
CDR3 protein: CASSRTGGNQPQHF

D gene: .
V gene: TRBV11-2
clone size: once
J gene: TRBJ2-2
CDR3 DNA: TGTGCCAGCAGCCCACCGGTTGCCGGGGAGCTGTTTTTT
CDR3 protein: CASSPPVAGELFF

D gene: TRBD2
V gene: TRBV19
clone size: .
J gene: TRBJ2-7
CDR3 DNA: TGTGCCAGTAGTGAGGGACTAGCGAGCTCCTACGAGCAGTACTTC
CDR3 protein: CASSEGLASSYEQYF

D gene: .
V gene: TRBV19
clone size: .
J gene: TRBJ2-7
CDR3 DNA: TGTGCCAGTAGTATCGGAACCAGGGGCTACGAGCAGTACTTC
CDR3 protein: CASSIGTRGYEQYF

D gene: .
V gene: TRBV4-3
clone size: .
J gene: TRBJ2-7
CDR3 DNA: TGCGCCAGCAGCCAGACATCAAATACGGCCTACGAGCAGTACTTC
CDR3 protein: CASSQTSNTAYEQYF

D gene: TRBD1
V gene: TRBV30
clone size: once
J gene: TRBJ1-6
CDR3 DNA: TGTGCCTCAACAGCTAGACAGGGGGTACATTCACCCCTCCACTTT
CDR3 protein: CASTARQGVHSPLHF

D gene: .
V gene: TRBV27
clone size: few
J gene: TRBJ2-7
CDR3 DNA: TGTGCCAGCAGACCAGGGTCCCACGAGCAGTACTTC
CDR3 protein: CASRPGSHEQYF

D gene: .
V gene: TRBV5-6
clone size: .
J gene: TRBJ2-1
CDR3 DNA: TGTGCCAGCAGCTTCCAGACAGAGTCCTACAATGAGCAGTTCTTC
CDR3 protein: CASSFQTESYNEQFF

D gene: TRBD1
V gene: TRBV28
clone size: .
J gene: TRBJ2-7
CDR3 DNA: TGTGCCAGCCGACAGGGAATAACCTACGAGCAGTACTTC
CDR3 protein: CASRQGITYEQYF

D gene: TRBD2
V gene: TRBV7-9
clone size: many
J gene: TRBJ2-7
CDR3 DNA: TGTGCCAGCAGCCGGCCGGGACTAGTCAACGAGCAGTACTTC
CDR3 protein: CASSRPGLVNEQYF

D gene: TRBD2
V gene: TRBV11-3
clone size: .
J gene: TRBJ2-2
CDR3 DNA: TGTGCCAGCAGCTTTAGCGGGGGGGCCCCGGAGCTGTTTTTT
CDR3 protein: CASSFSGGAPELFF

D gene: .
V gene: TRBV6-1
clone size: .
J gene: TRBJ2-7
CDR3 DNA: TGTGCCAGCAGCGGGGAGCTAACAGCGAACTACGAGCAGTACTTC
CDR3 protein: CASSGELTANYEQYF

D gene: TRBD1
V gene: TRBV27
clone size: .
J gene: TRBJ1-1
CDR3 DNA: TGTGCCAGCAGCCCAGTGAGGGGGCTATGGACTGAAGCTTTCTTT
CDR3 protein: CASSPVRGLWTEAFF

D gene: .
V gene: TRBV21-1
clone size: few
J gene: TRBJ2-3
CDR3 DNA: TGTGCCAGCAGCGCAACGGCGCAGCGGGGATCAAGGGATACGCAGTATTTT
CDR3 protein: CASSATAQRGSRDTQYF

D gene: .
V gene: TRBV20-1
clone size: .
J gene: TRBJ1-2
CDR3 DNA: TGCAGTGCTAGAGGCAGGGTTGGCTACACCTTC
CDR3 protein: CSARGRVGYTF

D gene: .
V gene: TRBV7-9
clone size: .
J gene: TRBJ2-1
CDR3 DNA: TGTGCCAGCAGCTGGGCGGGACGTGAGCAGTTCTTC
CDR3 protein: CASSWAGREQFF

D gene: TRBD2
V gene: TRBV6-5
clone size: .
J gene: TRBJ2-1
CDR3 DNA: TGTGCCAGCAGGCTAGCGGGGGGAATCTACAATGAGCAGTTCTTC
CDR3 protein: CASRLAGGIYNEQFF

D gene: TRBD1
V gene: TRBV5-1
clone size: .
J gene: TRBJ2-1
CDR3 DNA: TGCGCCAGCGCTCCTTCGTTGGGGACAGGGGTTATCGATGAGCAGTTCTTC
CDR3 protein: CASAPSLGTGVIDEQFF

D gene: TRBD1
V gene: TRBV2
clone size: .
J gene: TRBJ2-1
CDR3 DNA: TGTGCCAGCACATTGGGACAGGGTAACGGTCGCGAGCAGTTCTTC
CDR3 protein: CASTLGQGNGREQFF

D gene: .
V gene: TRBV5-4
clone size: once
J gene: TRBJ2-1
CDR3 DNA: TGTGCCAGCAGCTTGGGGCGGGACCTGCGCAATGAGCAGTTCTTC
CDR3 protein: CASSLGRDLRNEQFF

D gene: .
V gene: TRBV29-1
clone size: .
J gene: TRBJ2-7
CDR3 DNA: TGCAGCGTTGAAGGGGCTCCGGGACAACCATACGAGCAGTACTTC
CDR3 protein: CSVEGAPGQPYEQYF

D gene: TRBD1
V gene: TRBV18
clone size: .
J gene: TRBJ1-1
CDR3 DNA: TGTGCCAGCTCACTAGGGACAGGGAGGGTCACTGAAGCTTTCTTT
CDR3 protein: CASSLGTGRVTEAFF

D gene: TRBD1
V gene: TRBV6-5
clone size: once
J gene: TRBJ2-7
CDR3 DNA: TGTGCCAGCAGCAGACAGGGGTCCGAGCAGTACTTC
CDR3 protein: CASSRQGSEQYF

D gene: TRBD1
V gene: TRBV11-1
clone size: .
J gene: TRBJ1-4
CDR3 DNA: TGTGCCAGCAGCTCAACAGGGGGCGAGAGTGAAAAACTGTTTTTT
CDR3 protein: CASSSTGGESEKLFF

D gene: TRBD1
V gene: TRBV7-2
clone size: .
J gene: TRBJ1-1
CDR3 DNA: TGTGCCAGCAGCGTAACCGGGACAGTGAACACTGAAGCTTTCTTT
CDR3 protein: CASSVTGTVNTEAFF

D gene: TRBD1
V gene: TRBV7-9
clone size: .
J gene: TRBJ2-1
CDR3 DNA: TGTGCCAGCAGCTCGGGACAGAGCTCCTACAATGAGCAGTTCTTC
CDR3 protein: CASSSGQSSYNEQFF

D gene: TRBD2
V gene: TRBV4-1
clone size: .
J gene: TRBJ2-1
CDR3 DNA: TGCGCCAGCAGCCAAGAGGGACTAGCGGGAGTCAATGAGCAGTTCTTC
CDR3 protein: CASSQEGLAGVNEQFF

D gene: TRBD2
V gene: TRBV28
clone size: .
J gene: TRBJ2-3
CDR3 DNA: TGTGCCAGCAGTACGGGACTAGCGGGGGGGCCTGGCACAGATACGCAGTATTTT
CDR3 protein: CASSTGLAGGPGTDTQYF

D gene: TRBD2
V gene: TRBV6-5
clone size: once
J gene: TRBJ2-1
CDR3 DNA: TGTGCCAGCAGTTACCGTCGGGAGGGATGGGATGAGCAGTTCTTC
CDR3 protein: CASSYRREGWDEQFF

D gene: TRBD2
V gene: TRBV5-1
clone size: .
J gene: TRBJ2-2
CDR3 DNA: TGCGCCAGCAGCTTGGTCATCGCGGGAGGGCGGACCGGGGAGCTGTTTTTT
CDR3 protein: CASSLVIAGGRTGELFF